The 32 T cell receptor beta chains given below trace back to one sample, sequenced in a study of cytomegalovirus exposure and HLA in healthy donors. In the PCR, 60 Vbeta and 13 Jbeta primers were used. The assay was immunoSEQ multiplex PCR, and TCRdb's table has in-frame clones only and misses some. The table lists about 130,000 clones, 81% of them singletons. Sequenced input: PBMCs. The source is a man aged 18-30 years in good health and CMV-seronegative.

CDR3 protein: CASSQDGVGGSRTEAFF. The CDR3 nucleotides are TGTGCCAGCAGCCAAGATGGAGTCGGCGGGTCAAGGACTGAAGCTTTCTTT. This chain connects TRBV4-2 to TRBJ1-1; D not resolved. Trimming cost V 0 bases and J 5 bases, with 19 bases left between them. The CDR3 extends over 17 amino acids. The V gene's germline CDR1 is LGHNA and CDR2 YNFKEQ.

CDR3 sequence reads: CASSERTVNTEAFF. DNA of the CDR3: TGTGCCAGCAGTGAGAGAACAGTGAACACTGAAGCTTTCTTT. The rearrangement joins TRBV25-1 to TRBJ1-1; D is ambiguous. From germline, CDR1 is MGHDK and CDR2 SYGVNS. The V and J ends lost 3 bases and 0 bases respectively, with 8 bases between them. This CDR3 is built from 14 residues. Full variable domain (outside the CDR3, taken from reference TRBV25-1 and TRBJ1-1): EADIYQTPRYLVIGTGKKITLECSQTMGHDKMYWYQQDPGMELHLIHYSYGVNSTEKGDLSSESTVSRIRTEHFPLTLESARPSHTSQYLCASSERTVNTEAFFGQGTRLTVV.

The J gene is TRBJ1-6, the V gene TRBV4-2, with D unclear. V was shortened by 4 bases and J by 5 bases, with 9 bases between the two germline ends. This CDR3 comprises 14 residues. Germline-derived CDR1 and CDR2 are LGHNA and YNFKEQ. In DNA form, the CDR3 reads TGTGCCAGCAGCCCGGAGAGGGATAATTCACCCCTCCACTTT. Its protein product is CASSPERDNSPLHF.

This clone was seen more than once but under ten times. The J gene is TRBJ2-7, the V gene TRBV9, with 9 bases matching TRBD2. Germline CDR1 reads SGDLS; CDR2 reads YYNGEE. J gave up 6 bases and V 1 base, and 8 bases lay outside the gene matches. The CDR3 is 15 residues long. The CDR3 sequence is CASSVYAGGFGEQYF. DNA of the CDR3: TGTGCCAGCAGCGTATATGCGGGGGGGTTCGGCGAGCAGTACTTC. Full variable domain (outside the CDR3, taken from reference TRBV9 and TRBJ2-7): DSGVTQTPKHLITATGQRVTLRCSPRSGDLSVYWYQQSLDQGLQFLIQYYNGEERAKGNILERFSAQQFPDLHSELNLSSLELGDSALYFCASSVYAGGFGEQYFGPGTRLTVT.

This clone was recorded once. The rearrangement links TRBV30 to TRBJ1-3; 8 positions agree with TRBD1. The CDR3 covers 12 residues. The germline V gene encodes CDR1 GTSNPN and CDR2 SVGIG (reference sequence). The V gene end was trimmed by 0 bases and the J gene end by 12 bases; junction bases not matched to a gene: 4. This CDR3 is CAWSVQGEVIYF. DNA for the CDR3: TGTGCCTGGAGTGTACAGGGGGAGGTCATATATTTT.

The J gene is TRBJ1-1, the V gene TRBV6-6, with TRBD1 as a possible D gene (6 bases). The CDR3 totals 14 residues. The germline V gene has CDR1 MNHNY and CDR2 SVGAGI (reference sequence). V lost 6 bases to trimming and J lost 1 base, with 12 bases between them. The CDR3 region is CASRGGGGNTEAFF. The CDR3 nucleotides are TGTGCCAGCAGAGGCGGGGGCGGGAACACTGAAGCTTTCTTT.

The chain combines TRBV4-1 with TRBJ2-2, with a tentative D call TRBD2 (6 bases). The CDR3 runs to 13 residues. Germline CDR1 is MGHRA and CDR2 is YSYEKL. V lost 3 bases and J 6 bases, leaving 8 bases between the germline ends. CDR3 bases: TGCGCCAGCAGCCACCGACTAGCCGGGGAGCTGTTTTTT. This codes for CASSHRLAGELFF.

This clone was observed a single time. J is TRBJ2-7 and V is TRBV29-1, with TRBD1 matching 10 bases. V lost 1 base and J lost 4; bases outside the gene matches: 7. The CDR3 sequence is 15 residues long. Germline V lookup: CDR1 SQVTM, CDR2 ANQGSEA. The CDR3 sequence: CSVEGGTGAKYEQYF. The DNA for the CDR3 is TGCAGCGTTGAAGGAGGGACAGGGGCCAAATACGAGCAGTACTTC.

In its sample, this clone was seen a few times. The chain uses TRBV4-3 and TRBJ2-1; D remains unclear. This CDR3 is 14 amino acids long. Germline V lookup: CDR1 LGHNA, CDR2 YSLEER. Trimming pared 0 bases from V and 8 bases from J, leaving 11 bases between. The CDR3 nucleotides read TGCGCCAGCAGCCAAGACGGGTTCCTGGATGAGCAGTTCTTC. Amino acids: CASSQDGFLDEQFF.

V and J are TRBV28 and TRBJ2-5, with TRBD1 matching over 9 bases. The CDR3 covers 17 residues. Germline CDR1 reads MDHEN; CDR2 reads SYDVKM. Unmatched junction bases numbered 12, after V lost 5 bases and J lost 2 bases. DNA for the CDR3: TGTGCCAGCAGTGGGAGCGGGACAGGGAAGAGACAAGAGACCCAGTACTTC. Its protein product is CASSGSGTGKRQETQYF.

The chain combines TRBV13 with TRBJ1-3, with 7 bases fitting TRBD1. The CDR3 is 15 residues long. From germline, CDR1 is PRHDT and CDR2 FYEKMQ (reference sequence). The trim removed 5 bases at V and 2 bases at J, leaving 6 bases unmatched. CDR3 region: CASSPPGGPGNTIYF. The CDR3 DNA reads as TGTGCCAGCAGCCCCCCAGGGGGACCTGGAAACACCATATATTTT.

The rearrangement joins TRBV4-2 to TRBJ2-3, with a weak D call TRBD2 (5 bases). V was shortened by 1 base and J by 0 bases, with 8 bases between the two germline ends. CDR3 length: 15 residues. Germline V CDR1 and CDR2: LGHNA, YNFKEQ. In nucleotides, the CDR3 is TGTGCCAGCAGCCAAGGAACTAGTAGCACAGATACGCAGTATTTT. Protein: CASSQGTSSTDTQYF.

CDR3 amino acids: CASRDSSGRSANYGYTF. The CDR3 DNA reads TGTGCCAGTAGGGACTCTTCTGGAAGATCGGCTAACTATGGCTACACCTTC. The chain has TRBV19 and TRBJ1-2; D remains ambiguous. Germline CDR1 reads LNHDA; CDR2 reads SQIVND (reference sequence). The CDR3 runs 17 residues. V gave up 6 bases and J gave up 0 bases, with 20 bases separating them. The whole variable domain, remainder taken from reference TRBV19 and TRBJ1-2, is DGGITQSPKYLFRKEGQNVTLSCEQNLNHDAMYWYRQDPGQGLRLIYYSQIVNDFQKGDIAEGYSVSREKKESFPLTVTSAQKNPTAFYLCASRDSSGRSANYGYTFGSGTRLTVV.

A word on this clone: Other DNA sequences of this sample code for an identical CDR3. The CDR3 sequence: CASSRDRDGYTF. Here the CDR3 DNA reads TGCGCCAGCAGCCGGGACAGGGACGGCTACACCTTC. The chain uses TRBV5-1 and TRBJ1-2; TRBD1 matches at 9 bases. CDR3 size: 12 residues. Germline V gene data show CDR1 as SGHRS and CDR2 as YFSETQ. V gave up 4 bases and J gave up 8 bases; unmatched junction bases: 3.

CDR3 DNA sequence: TGTGCCACCAGCAGAACTAGCGGTTTGAGGGATGAGCAGTTCTTC. It is translated as CATSRTSGLRDEQFF. The V call is TRBV15, the J call TRBJ2-1; 8 bases agree with TRBD2. The germline CDR1 and CDR2 sequences are LNHNV and YYDKDF (reference sequence). The CDR3 length is 15 residues. The V gene end was trimmed by 2 bases and the J gene end by 8 bases; junction bases not matched to a gene: 8.

This clone was seen once. The CDR3 loop is CAWSVDRLPTF. The CDR3 coding sequence is TGTGCCTGGAGTGTAGACAGGCTCCCCACCTTC. The J gene is TRBJ1-2, the V gene TRBV30; tentative D call: TRBD1 (6 bases). The CDR3 has 11 residues. The germline gives CDR1 GTSNPN, CDR2 SVGIG (reference sequence). V was trimmed by 0 bases and J by 13 bases, leaving 12 bases between them.

The J gene is TRBJ1-3, the V gene TRBV10-2; 7 bases fit TRBD1. The CDR3 extends over 16 amino acids. V lost 2 bases, J lost 0 bases, and 4 bases stayed unmatched. Germline V lookup: CDR1 WSHSY, CDR2 SAAADI. The chain's CDR3 is CASSETGTASGNTIYF. The CDR3 nucleotides are TGCGCCAGCAGTGAGACCGGGACAGCCTCTGGAAACACCATATATTTT.

In the case of this clone: Other DNA sequences in this specimen translate into the identical CDR3. The chain recombines TRBV6-5 with TRBJ1-1, with a possible D match to TRBD1 (6 bases). Deletions cut 3 bases from V and 1 base from J, with 9 bases between. The CDR3 is made up of 14 amino acids. CDR1 and CDR2 (germline): MNHEY, SVGAGI. The CDR3 protein is CASSYLQGNTEAFF. The CDR3 DNA reads TGTGCCAGCAGTTATCTACAGGGGAACACTGAAGCTTTCTTT.

The rearrangement joins TRBV10-3 to TRBJ1-1, with D perhaps matching TRBD1 (5 bases). The ends were cut back, 7 bases at V and 5 bases at J, with 11 bases in the middle. The CDR3 contains 12 residues. In germline, CDR1 is ENHRY, CDR2 SYGVKD. CDR3: CAITDGGTEAFF. CDR3 in DNA: TGTGCCATCACCGACGGGGGAACTGAAGCTTTCTTT.

In its sample, this clone was seen many times. The rearrangement joins TRBV5-1 to TRBJ2-7; TRBD1 is a possible D gene (5 bases). This CDR3 region has 16 residues. The germline V and J ends were trimmed by 0 bases and 2 bases, with 15 bases remaining between them. In germline, CDR1 is SGHRS, CDR2 YFSETQ. The CDR3 here is CASSLVPGPPPYEQYF. The CDR3 nucleotides read TGCGCCAGCAGCTTGGTTCCAGGGCCTCCGCCCTACGAGCAGTACTTC.

As DNA, the CDR3 is TGTGCCACCCTACAGGGGGCGCCGGGGTTAGGTGGCTACACCTTC. This sequence encodes CATLQGAPGLGGYTF. The chain carries TRBV10-3 and TRBJ1-2; 9 bases map to TRBD1. The V gene's germline CDR1 is ENHRY and CDR2 SYGVKD. This CDR3 is 15 amino acids long. Unmatched junction bases numbered 16, after V lost 10 bases and J lost 7 bases.

V usage is TRBV6-6 and J usage is TRBJ1-1; weak D call: TRBD1 (5 bases). Per the germline V gene, CDR1 is MNHNY and CDR2 is SVGAGI (reference sequence). The CDR3 runs 16 residues. V dropped 2 bases and J dropped 2 bases, with 15 bases sitting between them. CDR3 nucleotides: TGTGCCAGCAGTTACCGTTTAAGGGGACTCAACACTGAAGCTTTCTTT. Its translation: CASSYRLRGLNTEAFF.

The chain combines TRBV5-1 with TRBJ1-5; the D is unclear. CDR3 length: 14 residues. V was clipped by 0 bases and J by 6 bases, with 10 bases between them. Germline V CDR1 and CDR2: SGHRS, YFSETQ. The CDR3 nucleotides are TGCGCCAGCAGCTTGGATAAACTTAGTCAGCCCCAGCATTTT. It is translated as CASSLDKLSQPQHF.

The chain joins TRBV23-1 to TRBJ2-7; tentative D call: TRBD2 (6 bases). TRBV23-1 is marked as an open reading frame, function uncertain. CDR3 length: 16 residues. The V end lost 3 bases, the J end lost 0 bases, and 15 bases lay between the germline ends. The CDR3 bases are TGCGCCAGCAGTCAGGAGGGGCCCCCTGCCTCCTACGAGCAGTACTTC. Translated, it gives CASSQEGPPASYEQYF.

J is TRBJ2-3 and V is TRBV15; the match to TRBD2 covers 9 bases. Germline V gives CDR1 LNHNV, CDR2 YYDKDF (reference sequence). V lost 6 bases to trimming and J lost 2 bases; unmatched junction nucleotides: 9. The CDR3 has 16 residues. The CDR3 coding sequence is TGTGCCACCAGGATTAGCGGGGGCCGCTTCACAGATACGCAGTATTTT. As protein: CATRISGGRFTDTQYF.

The V and J genes are TRBV7-2 and TRBJ1-2; D is ambiguous. Germline CDR1 and CDR2: SGHTA and FQGNSA. This CDR3 is built from 17 residues. Trimming cost V 0 bases and J 4 bases, with 18 bases left between them. CDR3 loop: CASSLATTRGQSYGYTF. In DNA form, the CDR3 reads TGTGCCAGCAGCTTAGCAACGACACGAGGGCAGAGCTATGGCTACACCTTC.

The chain couples TRBV20-1 to TRBJ2-7; 9 nucleotides line up with TRBD1. This CDR3 contains 11 residues. The J segment lost 7 bases and the V segment lost 5 bases, leaving 3 bases of the junction unmatched. The germline V gene encodes CDR1 DFQATT and CDR2 SNEGSKA (reference sequence). The CDR3 nucleotides are TGCAGTGCTGGACAGGGGATTGAGCAGTACTTC. It codes for CSAGQGIEQYF.

This clone was counted only a few times. The CDR3 spells CASSPGREQGEQFF. As DNA, the CDR3 is TGCGCCAGCAGTCCCGGGAGGGAACAGGGTGAGCAGTTCTTC. The V and J genes are TRBV4-3 and TRBJ2-1; TRBD2 matches 8 bases. The CDR3 is made up of 14 amino acids. The germline CDR1 and CDR2 sequences are LGHNA and YSLEER. After removal of 6 bases from V and 9 bases from J, the junction contained 10 bases not matched to a gene.

V gene TRBV13 combines with J gene TRBJ2-2, with a possible D match to TRBD2 (5 bases). The CDR3 runs to 15 residues. Germline loops: CDR1 PRHDT, CDR2 FYEKMQ (reference sequence). Between the trimmed V and J ends, which lost 1 base and 1 base, there was a span of 7 bases. Written as DNA, the CDR3 is TGTGCCAGCAGCTTAGTCGCGGGGAACACCGGGGAGCTGTTTTTT. It specifies CASSLVAGNTGELFF. Variable domain in full (rest from reference TRBV13 and TRBJ2-2): AAGVIQSPRHLIKEKRETATLKCYPIPRHDTVYWYQQGPGQDPQFLISFYEKMQSDKGSIPDRFSAQQFSDYHSELNMSSLELGDSALYFCASSLVAGNTGELFFGEGSRLTVL.

The chain couples TRBV5-4 to TRBJ2-3; D may be TRBD1 (8 bases). Per the germline V gene, CDR1 is SGHNT and CDR2 is YYREEE (reference sequence). CDR3 length: 15 residues. Trimming removed 4 bases from V and 5 bases from J, with 17 bases in between. The CDR3 here is CASSTGGGAEDTQYF. CDR3 nucleotides: TGTGCCAGCAGCACAGGGGGAGGGGCAGAAGATACGCAGTATTTT. Full variable domain (rest looked up from reference TRBV5-4 and TRBJ2-3): ETGVTQSPTHLIKTRGQQVTLRCSSQSGHNTVSWYQQALGQGPQFIFQYYREEENGRGNFPPRFSGLQFPNYSSELNVNALELDDSALYLCASSTGGGAEDTQYFGPGTRLTVL.

This clone appeared a few times. This chain connects TRBV4-3 to TRBJ2-7; D remains unclear. The CDR3 covers 13 residues. V lost 3 bases and J lost 4, with 10 bases in between. The V gene's germline CDR1 is LGHNA and CDR2 YSLEER. CDR3 nucleotides: TGCGCCAGCAGCCATGGTCAGGCGTACGAGCAGTACTTC. Translated: CASSHGQAYEQYF.

The J gene is TRBJ2-2, the V gene TRBV29-1; 7 nucleotides line up with TRBD1. The CDR3 runs 13 residues. J lost 7 bases, V lost 2 bases, and 4 bases had no gene match. The germline V gene has CDR1 SQVTM and CDR2 ANQGSEA. CDR3 in amino acids: CSVETGVDGELFF. The CDR3 coding sequence is TGCAGCGTTGAAACAGGGGTGGACGGGGAGCTGTTTTTT.